This T cell receptor (beta chain) was sequenced during a study of cytomegalovirus exposure and HLA in healthy donors. Overall study context: Most genotyped donors, approximately 81% of 300 to 400, had Caucasian-associated genetic ancestry.

The PCR used 60 Vbeta and 13 Jbeta primers. Repertoires were generated with immunoSEQ multiplex PCR, while TCRdb's copy carries only in-frame clones and drops some. This table holds about 190,000 clones, about 12% found once. The V gene's germline CDR1 is SGDLS and CDR2 YYNGEE. CDR3 length: 14 residues. The V gene lost 2 bases and the J gene lost 3 bases, with 8 bases spanning the gap. Donors showed nominal health when sampled, although they likely had unrecorded immune exposures. Sequenced sample: PBMCs. This chain connects TRBV9 to TRBJ2-2; a weak D match, TRBD2 (6 bases). This TCR was recovered from a man aged 45-60 years in good health and CMV-seropositive. CDR3 coding DNA: TGTGCCAGCAGCGTGGACTATTACACCGGGGAGCTGTTTTTT. This translates into CASSVDYYTGELFF.